This TCR beta chain was found in a study of regulatory T cells in long-lasting Graves disease. Study context: Graves' cases, newly diagnosed, had used antithyroid drugs under 3 months.

This clonotype was recorded at least ten times. Its antigen remains unknown. Documented time point: newly diagnosed GD, antithyroid drugs for less than 3 months. TCR sequences were obtained from RNA taken from PBMCs. After removal of 10 bases from V and 2 bases from J, the junction contained 6 bases not matched to a gene. Germline CDR1 ENHRY, CDR2 SYGVKD. This CDR3 region has 13 residues. Study-level results: Relative to new patients (around 1,000), persistent patients exhibited greater sharing of public clonotypes (about 3,000).

TCR beta libraries were built with iRepertoire HTBI primers and Arm-PCR of CDR3 regions. TCRdb re-derived calls from the multiplex PCR reads in MiXCR, one entry per CDR3 protein. The sample includes hundreds of thousands of distinct CDR3 sequences, about 16% of them seen just once. The same data also contributed to another study, on T cells in Graves' hyperthyroidism and ophthalmopathy. From that study: Absence of ophthalmopathy progression within 18 months defined stable Graves' hyperthyroidism.

The source of this sequence is a woman aged 35 to 60 with Graves disease. The chain is built from TRBV10-3 and TRBJ2-3; 7 positions agree with TRBD1. Source: peripheral blood mononuclear cells (PBMCs), taken at new diagnosis, from a patient treated with antithyroid drugs. CDR3 loop: CATGQDPTDTQYF. CDR3 nucleotide sequence: TGTGCCACAGGACAGGACCCCACAGATACGCAGTATTTT.